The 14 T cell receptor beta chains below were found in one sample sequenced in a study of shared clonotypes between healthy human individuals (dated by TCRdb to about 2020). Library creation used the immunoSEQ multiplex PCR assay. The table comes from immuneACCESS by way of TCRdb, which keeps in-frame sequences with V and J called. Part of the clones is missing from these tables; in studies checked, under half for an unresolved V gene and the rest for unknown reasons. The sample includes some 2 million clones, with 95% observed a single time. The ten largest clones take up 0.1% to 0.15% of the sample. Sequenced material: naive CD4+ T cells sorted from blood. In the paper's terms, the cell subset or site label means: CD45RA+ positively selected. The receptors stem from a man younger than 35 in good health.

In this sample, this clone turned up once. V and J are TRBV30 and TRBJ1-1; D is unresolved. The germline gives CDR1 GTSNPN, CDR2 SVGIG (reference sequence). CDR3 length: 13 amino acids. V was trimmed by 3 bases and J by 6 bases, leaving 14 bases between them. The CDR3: CAWSAHPESEAFF. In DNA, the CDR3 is TGTGCCTGGAGCGCGCATCCAGAGTCTGAAGCTTTCTTT. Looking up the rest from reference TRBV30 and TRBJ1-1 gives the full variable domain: SQTIHQWPATLVQPVGSPLSLECTVEGTSNPNLYWYRQAAGRGLQLLFYSVGIGQISSEVPQNLSASRPQDRQFILSSKKLLLSDSGFYLCAWSAHPESEAFFGQGTRLTVV.

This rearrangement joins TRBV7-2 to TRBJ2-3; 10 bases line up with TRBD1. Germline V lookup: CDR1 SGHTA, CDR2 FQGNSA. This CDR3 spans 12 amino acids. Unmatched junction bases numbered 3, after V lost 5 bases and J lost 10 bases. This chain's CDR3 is CASSPGTGAQYF. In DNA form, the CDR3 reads TGTGCCAGCAGCCCAGGGACAGGGGCGCAGTATTTT.

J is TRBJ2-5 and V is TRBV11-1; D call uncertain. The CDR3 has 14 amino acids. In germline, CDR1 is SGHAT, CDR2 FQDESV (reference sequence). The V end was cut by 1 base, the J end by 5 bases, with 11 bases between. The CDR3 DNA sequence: TGTGCCAGCAGCTTAGGGACCCTATATGAGACCCAGTACTTC. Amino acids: CASSLGTLYETQYF.

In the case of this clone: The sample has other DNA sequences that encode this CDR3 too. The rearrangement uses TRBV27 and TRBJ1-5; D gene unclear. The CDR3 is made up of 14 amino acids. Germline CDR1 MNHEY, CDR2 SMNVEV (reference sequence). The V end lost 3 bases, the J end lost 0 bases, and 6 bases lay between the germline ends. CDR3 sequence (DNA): TGTGCCAGCAGTTTGTGGGGTAGCAATCAGCCCCAGCATTTT. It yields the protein CASSLWGSNQPQHF.

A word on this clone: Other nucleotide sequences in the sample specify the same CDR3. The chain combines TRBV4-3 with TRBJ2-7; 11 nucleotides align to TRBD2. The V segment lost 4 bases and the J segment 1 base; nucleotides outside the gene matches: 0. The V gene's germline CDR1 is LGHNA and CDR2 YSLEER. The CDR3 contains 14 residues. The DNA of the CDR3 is TGCGCCAGCAGCCGGACTAGCGGGTCCTACGAGCAGTACTTC. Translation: CASSRTSGSYEQYF.

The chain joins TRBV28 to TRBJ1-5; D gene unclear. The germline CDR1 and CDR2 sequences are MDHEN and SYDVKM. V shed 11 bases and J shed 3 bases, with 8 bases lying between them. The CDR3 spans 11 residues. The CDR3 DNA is TGTGCCCACGGATCCAATCAGCCCCAGCATTTT. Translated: CAHGSNQPQHF. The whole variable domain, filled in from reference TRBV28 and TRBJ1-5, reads DVKVTQSSRYLVKRTGEKVFLECVQDMDHENMFWYRQDPGLGLRLIYFSYDVKMKEKGDIPEGYSVSREKKERFSLILESASTNQTSMYLCAHGSNQPQHFGDGTRLSIL.

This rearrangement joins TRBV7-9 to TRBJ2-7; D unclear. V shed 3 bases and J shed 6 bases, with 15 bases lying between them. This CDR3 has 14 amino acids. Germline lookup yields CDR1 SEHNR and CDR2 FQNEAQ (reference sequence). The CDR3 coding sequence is TGTGCCAGCAGCTTCGGTGACACGGCCCCCGAGCAGTACTTC. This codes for CASSFGDTAPEQYF.

CDR3 amino acids: CASSLLPENSYEQYF. DNA for the CDR3: TGCGCCAGCAGCTTGTTGCCGGAAAACTCCTACGAGCAGTACTTC. J is TRBJ2-7 and V is TRBV5-1; D unclear. Germline CDR1 SGHRS, CDR2 YFSETQ. The ends were cut back, 1 base at V and 0 bases at J, with 11 bases in the middle. This CDR3 comprises 15 residues. The full variable domain, in which reference TRBV5-1 and TRBJ2-7 provide the parts outside the CDR3, is KAGVTQTPRYLIKTRGQQVTLSCSPISGHRSVSWYQQTPGQGLQFLFEYFSETQRNKGNFPGRFSGRQFSNSRSEMNVSTLELGDSALYLCASSLLPENSYEQYFGPGTRLTVT.

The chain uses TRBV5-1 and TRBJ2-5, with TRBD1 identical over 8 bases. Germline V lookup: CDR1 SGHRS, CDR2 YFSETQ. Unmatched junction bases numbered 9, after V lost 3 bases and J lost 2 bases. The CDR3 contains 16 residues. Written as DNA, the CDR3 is TGCGCCAGCAGCTCCAGGACAGGGAATATTCAAGAGACCCAGTACTTC. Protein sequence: CASSSRTGNIQETQYF.

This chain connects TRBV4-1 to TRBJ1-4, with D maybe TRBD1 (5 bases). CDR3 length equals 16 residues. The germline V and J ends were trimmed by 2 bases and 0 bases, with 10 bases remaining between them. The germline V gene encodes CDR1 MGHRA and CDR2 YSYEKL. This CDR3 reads CASSQYTGSTNEKLFF. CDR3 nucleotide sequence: TGCGCCAGCAGCCAATACACAGGTTCAACTAATGAAAAACTGTTTTTT.

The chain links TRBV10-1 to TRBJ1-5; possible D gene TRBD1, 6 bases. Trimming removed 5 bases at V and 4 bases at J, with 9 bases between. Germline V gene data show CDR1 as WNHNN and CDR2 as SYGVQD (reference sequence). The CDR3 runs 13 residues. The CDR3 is CASSQDSNQPQHF. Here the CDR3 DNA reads TGCGCCAGCAGTCAGGACAGTAATCAGCCCCAGCATTTT.

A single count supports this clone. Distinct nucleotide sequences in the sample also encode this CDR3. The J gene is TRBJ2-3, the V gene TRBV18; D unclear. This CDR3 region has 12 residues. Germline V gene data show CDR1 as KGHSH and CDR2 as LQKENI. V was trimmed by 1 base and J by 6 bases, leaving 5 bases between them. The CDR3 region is CASSPREDTQYF. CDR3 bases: TGTGCCAGCTCACCACGCGAGGATACGCAGTATTTT.

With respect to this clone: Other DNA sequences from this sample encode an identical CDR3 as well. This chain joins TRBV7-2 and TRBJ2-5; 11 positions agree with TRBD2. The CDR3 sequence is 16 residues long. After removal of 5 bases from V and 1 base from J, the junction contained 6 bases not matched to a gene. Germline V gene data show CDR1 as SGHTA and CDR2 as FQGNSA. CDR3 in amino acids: CASSLAGTSGQETQYF. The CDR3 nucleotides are TGTGCCAGCAGCCTCGCGGGGACTAGCGGCCAAGAGACCCAGTACTTC.

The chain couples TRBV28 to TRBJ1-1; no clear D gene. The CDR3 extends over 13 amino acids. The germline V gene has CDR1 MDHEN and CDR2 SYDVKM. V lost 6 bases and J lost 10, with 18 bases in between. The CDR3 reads CASSPNPDSRAFF. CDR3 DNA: TGTGCCAGCAGCCCTAACCCCGACTCCCGAGCTTTCTTT. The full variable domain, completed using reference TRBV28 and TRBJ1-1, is DVKVTQSSRYLVKRTGEKVFLECVQDMDHENMFWYRQDPGLGLRLIYFSYDVKMKEKGDIPEGYSVSREKKERFSLILESASTNQTSMYLCASSPNPDSRAFFGQGTRLTVV.